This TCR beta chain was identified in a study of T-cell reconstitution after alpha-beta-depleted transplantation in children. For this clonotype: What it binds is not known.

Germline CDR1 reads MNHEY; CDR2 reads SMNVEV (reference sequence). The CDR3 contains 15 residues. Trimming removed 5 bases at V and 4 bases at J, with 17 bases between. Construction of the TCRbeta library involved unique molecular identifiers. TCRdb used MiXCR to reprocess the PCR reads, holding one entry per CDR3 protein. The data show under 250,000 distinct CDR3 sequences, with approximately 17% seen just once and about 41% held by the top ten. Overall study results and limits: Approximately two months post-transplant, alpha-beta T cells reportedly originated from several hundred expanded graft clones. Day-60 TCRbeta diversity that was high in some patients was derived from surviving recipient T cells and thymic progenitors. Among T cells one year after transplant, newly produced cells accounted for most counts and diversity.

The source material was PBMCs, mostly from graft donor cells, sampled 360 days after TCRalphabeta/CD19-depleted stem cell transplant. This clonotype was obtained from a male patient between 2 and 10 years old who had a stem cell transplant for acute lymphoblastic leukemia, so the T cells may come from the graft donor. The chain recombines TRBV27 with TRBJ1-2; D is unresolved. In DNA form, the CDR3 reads TGTGCCAGCAGTGAGAGACCGACCTCGACCTATGGCTACACCTTC. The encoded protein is CASSERPTSTYGYTF.